This TCR beta chain comes out of a study of STAT5B mutations in CD4+ large granular lymphocyte leukemia. Study outcomes and limitations: Top patient clones used TRBV06 genes more often: 8/27 versus 2/35 in controls. No patients shared main leukemic clonotypes, though roughly 27% appeared at low frequency elsewhere.

Notes on this clone: What it recognizes is unknown.

V shed 3 bases, J shed 3 bases, and the junction held 10 bases outside the gene matches. CDR1 and CDR2 (germline): SGHAT, FQNNGV. This CDR3 contains 18 residues. Buffy coats from healthy blood donors served as controls. TCRdb's table, derived via immunoSEQ multiplex PCR, lists solely in-frame clones and lacks some. The sample records some 38,000 clones, approximately 85% being singletons. V usage is TRBV11-2 and J usage is TRBJ1-6; 8 bases align to TRBD1. Sequences were obtained from CD4+ T cells from blood buffy coats. The TCR comes from a human donor in good health. CDR3 residues: CASSFRDRKGIYNSPLHF. For the CDR3, the DNA is TGTGCCAGCAGCTTCCGGGACAGGAAAGGGATCTATAATTCACCCCTCCACTTT.